This T cell receptor beta chain was recovered during a study of T-cell memory formation after mild COVID-19. The CDR3 contains 14 residues. Germline V gene sequence: CDR1 SEHNR, CDR2 FQNEAQ (reference sequence). V lost 5 bases to trimming and J lost 5 bases; unmatched junction nucleotides: 3. At least ten counts were recorded for this clonotype. TCRdb analysed the 5' RACE reads with MiXCR anew, one entry per CDR3 protein. The profile covers 85,000 to 130,000 distinct CDR3 sequences, with approximately 12% appearing a single time and 40% taken by the ten largest. The source of this sequence is a man between 18 and 29 years old who had mild COVID-19 (a few samples of this study predate the infection). Cell type and time point are not known. The J gene is TRBJ1-4, the V gene TRBV7-9, with 9 bases matching TRBD1. The sequenced sample was PBMCs or a T cell subset sorted from them (not recorded which). The CDR3 loop reads CASSPGQGNEKLFF. The CDR3 DNA reads TGTGCCAGCAGCCCGGGACAGGGCAATGAAAAACTGTTTTTT.